This T cell receptor (beta chain) is drawn from a study of blood T cell repertoires in COVID-19. The CDR3 length is 13 residues. CDR1 SNHLY and CDR2 FYNNEI come from the germline V gene. After removal of 8 bases from V and 10 bases from J, the junction contained 11 bases not matched to a gene. Here immunoSEQ multiplex PCR was the method, and the copy in TCRdb shows in-frame clones only, minus some. The repertoire holds around 80,000 clones, with 82% as singletons. The chain recombines TRBV2 with TRBJ1-5, with 7 bases identical to TRBD1. The TCR originated in a man in his 60s with acute or convalescent COVID-19. The sequenced material came from peripheral blood. DNA of the CDR3: TGTGCCAGCGGGGCGACAGGGTCAATTCCCCAGCATTTT. Translation: CASGATGSIPQHF.